The clone carrying this TCR beta chain is a singleton in its sample. This sample stems from a study of blood T cell repertoires in COVID-19. Overall study: Some COVID-19 samples were acute and others convalescent; all came from the United States, Italy and Spain. T cells, B-cell-depleted T cells, or PBMCs supplied cDNA or gDNA.

Trimming shortened V by 1 base and J by 7 bases, and 12 bases separated the two germline ends. The length of the CDR3 is 15 residues. The V gene's germline CDR1 is KGHDR and CDR2 SFDVKD. Authors' processing steps: The authors estimated nucleated cell counts from reference gene primer amplification. Only in-frame clones appear in the TCRdb table, and some are missing; sequencing was by immunoSEQ multiplex PCR. Clonal size and the V and J genes are those of that table, whereas D and trimming came from the DNA. The table lists roughly 90,000 clones, about 87% of them singletons. Sequenced material: peripheral blood. The sequence came from a human donor in a cohort sampled during active COVID-19. This chain connects TRBV24-1 to TRBJ2-2; the D gene is possibly TRBD2 (5 bases). As DNA, the CDR3 is TGTGCCACCAGTGATTTAGGCGGGTACTACGGGGAGCTGTTTTTT. Its translation is CATSDLGGYYGELFF.